This paragraph reports one T cell receptor (beta chain). The V gene lost 4 bases and the J gene lost 6 bases, with 13 bases spanning the gap. Looked up from germline, CDR1 is SGHNT and CDR2 is YYREEE (reference sequence). The CDR3 covers 13 residues. The data were taken from a study of cytomegalovirus exposure and HLA in healthy donors. Vbeta (60) and Jbeta (13) primers were used in the PCR. Measured with immunoSEQ multiplex PCR; TCRdb has only the in-frame clones, and not every one. There are about 120,000 clones in the sample; roughly 80% occur only once, and about 2.5% lies in the top ten. This sequence was found in a woman between 35 and 50 years old in good health and CMV-seropositive. This rearrangement joins TRBV5-4 to TRBJ1-2, with D tentatively TRBD1 (6 bases). Sequenced sample: PBMCs. The CDR3 DNA sequence: TGTGCCAGCAGCAGCCAGGGGATCAATGGCTACACCTTC. Its translation is CASSSQGINGYTF.